Each of the 3 T cell receptor beta chains below was sequenced from the same sample in a study of shared clonotypes between healthy human individuals. Clones were sequenced by immunoSEQ multiplex PCR, and TCRdb holds only the in-frame ones, with some missing. The sample has about 2 million clones, approximately 94% seen once. Naive CD8 cells lacked CD45RO, underwent positive selection for CCR7 and left out terminally differentiated effector memory CD45RA+ cells. Material for sequencing was naive CD8+ T cells sorted from blood. These receptors all come from a young man in good health.

This chain uses TRBV5-6 with TRBJ2-3; no firm D call. Per germline, CDR1 SGHDT and CDR2 YYEEEE. V was clipped by 0 bases and J by 4 bases, with 6 bases between them. The CDR3 is 13 amino acids. The CDR3 reads CASSLGDPDTQYF. In nucleotides, the CDR3 is TGTGCCAGCAGCTTGGGAGATCCAGATACGCAGTATTTT.

This clone was counted a single time. The V call is TRBV4-1, the J call TRBJ2-3, with D hard to call. From germline, CDR1 is MGHRA and CDR2 YSYEKL. The CDR3 is 12 amino acids. The V gene lost 1 base and the J gene lost 4 bases, with 3 bases spanning the gap. The CDR3 sequence: CASSQAPDTQYF. CDR3 in DNA: TGCGCCAGCAGCCAAGCCCCAGATACGCAGTATTTT.

In DNA, the CDR3 is TGCGCCAGCAGCCAAAAGACAGAAGGGTCCTATAATTCACCCCTCCACTTT. Protein sequence: CASSQKTEGSYNSPLHF. This chain connects TRBV4-3 to TRBJ1-6; weak D call: TRBD1 (5 bases). The CDR3 contains 17 residues. Germline CDR1 reads LGHNA; CDR2 reads YSLEER. V shed 2 bases and J shed 1 base, with 12 bases lying between them.